Many counts were recorded for the clone carrying this TCR beta chain. Its antigen is not known. Samples each had at least 5 micrograms of total RNA extracted. The data were obtained in a study of blood T cells in healthy people across ages. Whole-study findings and limits: More naive CD4+ cells and higher diversity marked long-lived donors relative to aged donors. The authors considered diversity estimates from one million T cells to be underestimates.

A second 7 to 11 cycle PCR used barcoded and J-beta primers. A single record per CDR3 protein comes from TCRdb applying MiXCR to the 5' RACE reads. The sample shows roughly 1.7 million distinct CDR3 sequences, roughly 30% of them seen only once. V lost 1 base, J lost 6 bases, and 8 bases stayed unmatched. The CDR3 runs 16 residues. Germline V CDR1 and CDR2: ENHRY, SYGVKD. The clonotype originates from a woman in her 30s in good health. The specimen was blood. The gene calls are TRBV10-3 and TRBJ2-3, with 9 bases identical to TRBD2. For the CDR3, the DNA is TGTGCCATCAGTGAGTTTCTTAGCGGGAGTCAGGATACGCAGTATTTT. This translates into CAISEFLSGSQDTQYF.